A single sample gave rise to the 5 T cell receptor beta chains below, sequenced in a study of graft-versus-host responses after intestinal transplantation. The repertoire was sequenced with immunoSEQ multiplex PCR; TCRdb's copy has only in-frame clones and lacks some. The sample comprises about 8,600 clones, over 25% of which are singletons, and around 5% rests with the top ten. Sample: alloreactive CD4+ T cells from a mixed lymphocyte reaction culture, taken before intestinal transplant. Subset: CFSE-low proliferating T cells sorted from approximately 6-day pre-transplant mixed lymphocyte reaction (GvH or HvG direction). The source is a human patient who received an intestinal transplant.

This clone was counted a few times. This rearrangement joins TRBV19 to TRBJ1-3; 7 positions match TRBD1. With 3 bases clipped from V and 0 bases from J, the junction kept 5 bases outside the gene matches. This CDR3 contains 16 residues. Looked up from germline, CDR1 is LNHDA and CDR2 is SQIVND (reference sequence). CDR3: CASSMRTGTSGNTIYF. The CDR3 DNA reads TGTGCCAGTAGTATGCGGACAGGTACCTCTGGAAACACCATATATTTT.

This clone was seen a handful of times. Here the CDR3 reads CASISDSLKGPNEKLFF. CDR3 bases: TGTGCCAGCATCTCAGACAGCCTTAAGGGTCCGAATGAAAAACTGTTTTTT. The chain couples TRBV6-4 to TRBJ1-4; D possibly corresponds to TRBD1 (5 bases). The V end lost 7 bases, the J end lost 5 bases, and 23 bases lay between the germline ends. The CDR3 runs to 17 residues. CDR1 MRHNA and CDR2 SNTAGT come from the germline V gene.

Concerning this clone: Other DNA sequences in this sample translate to the same CDR3. This chain connects TRBV19 to TRBJ1-5, with TRBD1 identical over 7 bases. V was pared by 4 bases and J by 2 bases, with 2 bases of the junction left unmatched. The germline V gene has CDR1 LNHDA and CDR2 SQIVND (reference sequence). The CDR3 totals 14 residues. CDR3 sequence reads: CASSTGQGNQPQHF. In DNA, the CDR3 is TGTGCCAGTAGTACCGGACAGGGCAATCAGCCCCAGCATTTT.

The chain has TRBV7-9 and TRBJ2-5; D call uncertain. V dropped 0 bases and J dropped 7 bases, with 6 bases sitting between them. This CDR3 is built from 12 residues. Germline loops: CDR1 SEHNR, CDR2 FQNEAQ (reference sequence). The CDR3 region is CASSLAYGTQYF. The CDR3 region has the DNA TGTGCCAGCAGCTTAGCGTACGGGACCCAGTACTTC.

This clone showed up just a few times. V usage is TRBV9 and J usage is TRBJ1-4, with 7 bases that match TRBD1. The germline V gene has CDR1 SGDLS and CDR2 YYNGEE. The CDR3 spans 15 residues. Trimming removed 4 bases from V and 5 bases from J; junction bases left unmatched: 8. The CDR3, as DNA: TGTGCCAGCAGCCCGCGGACAGGTAGAAATGAAAAACTGTTTTTT. As protein: CASSPRTGRNEKLFF. Drawing the rest from reference TRBV9 and TRBJ1-4, the complete variable domain is DSGVTQTPKHLITATGQRVTLRCSPRSGDLSVYWYQQSLDQGLQFLIQYYNGEERAKGNILERFSAQQFPDLHSELNLSSLELGDSALYFCASSPRTGRNEKLFFGSGTQLSVL.